This T cell receptor (beta chain) derives from a study of blood T cells in healthy people across ages. Primers used in a second PCR of roughly 7 to 12 cycles were a sample-barcoded 5' primer and a J-beta primer mix. A single record per CDR3 protein comes from TCRdb applying MiXCR to the 5' RACE reads. The data show roughly 680,000 distinct CDR3 sequences, approximately 52% seen once. Germline-derived CDR1 and CDR2 are SGHRS and YFSETQ. The germline V and J ends were trimmed by 6 bases and 3 bases, with 18 bases remaining between them. CDR3 length: 15 residues. No fewer than 6 million PBMCs went into each sample. The study's findings and limits: As age increased, TCR beta diversity per million T cells fell in a roughly linear fashion.

On this clonotype itself: Its antigen is currently unknown. Since a much larger clone is just one base distant, this may be a read error.

The sequence was collected from a woman of 80 years or more in good health. The sample was blood. The rearrangement links TRBV5-1 to TRBJ2-5; no firm D call. This CDR3 reads CASTACPRKEETQYF. CDR3 nucleotide sequence: TGCGCCAGCACCGCGTGTCCCAGGAAAGAAGAGACCCAGTACTTC.